Listed below are T cell receptor beta chains from one sample, sequenced in a study of PD-1 blockade in classical Hodgkin lymphoma. This table comes from immunoSEQ multiplex PCR, and its TCRdb copy is limited to in-frame clones, with some not included. The sample lists some 100,000 clones, about 92% seen once, with less than 2% in the top ten. The source was peripheral blood mononuclear cells (PBMCs), collected before the fourth cycle of nivolumab. These receptors were taken from a human donor with classical Hodgkin lymphoma. CDR3s include the opening cysteine and the closing phenylalanine or tryptophan. Not every row has a clone size; where given, it reads once, few, many or a size class.

- | TRBV27 | CASSLQTGGLEKLFF
once | TRBV6-6 | CASSYARTGEGQPQHF
once | TRBV5-8 | CASSFSGWERLAGELFF
- | TRBV7-9 | CASSLVEVSQFF
once | TRBV28 | CASSSGTSPGGAFF
- | TRBV28 | CASSLAGSLPEQYF
few | TRBV29-1 | CSVAGFVTEAFF
- | TRBV28 | CASSPSVNQPQHF
- | TRBV6-1 | CASSEGGSVDTQYF
- | TRBV4-2 | CASSQVAGDSYEQYF
- | TRBV9 | CASSVRQASTDTQYF
- | TRBV21-1 | CASSLRVEAQHF
- | TRBV14 | CASSQSGSPYNEQFF